One sample yielded the 17 T cell receptor beta chains listed below, sequenced in a study of graft-versus-host responses after intestinal transplantation. TCRdb's copy holds only in-frame clones and misses some; the assay was immunoSEQ multiplex PCR. There are over 9,000 clones in the sample; around four fifths occur only once, and 30% to 45% lies in the top ten. The source was PBMCs, collected about 490 days after intestinal transplant. All receptors derive from a human patient who received an intestinal transplant, so some T cells may come from the graft donor.

V gene TRBV4-2 combines with J gene TRBJ2-3; no clear D. CDR3 length equals 15 residues. Germline loops: CDR1 LGHNA, CDR2 YNFKEQ. The ends were cut back, 0 bases at V and 2 bases at J, with 9 bases in the middle. CDR3 residues: CASSQERAHTDTQYF. The CDR3, as DNA: TGTGCCAGCAGCCAAGAACGCGCCCACACAGATACGCAGTATTTT.

The chain employs TRBV9 and TRBJ2-2; D perhaps matches TRBD1 (6 bases). This CDR3 is built from 15 residues. Per the germline V gene, CDR1 is SGDLS and CDR2 is YYNGEE. The V end was cut by 4 bases, the J end by 6 bases, with 16 bases between. DNA for the CDR3: TGTGCCAGCAGCTTTACAGGGTTTATTTCCGGGGAGCTGTTTTTT. Encoded protein: CASSFTGFISGELFF.

The chain links TRBV11-2 to TRBJ2-2; 8 positions agree with TRBD2. The CDR3 loop spans 16 amino acids. Germline V lookup: CDR1 SGHAT, CDR2 FQNNGV. With 3 bases clipped from V and 4 bases from J, the junction kept 7 bases outside the gene matches. CDR3 sequence (DNA): TGTGCCAGCAGCTTTGGGTTAGCGGGATTCACCGGGGAGCTGTTTTTT. It codes for CASSFGLAGFTGELFF. Full variable domain (rest looked up from reference TRBV11-2 and TRBJ2-2): EAGVAQSPRYKIIEKRQSVAFWCNPISGHATLYWYQQILGQGPKLLIQFQNNGVVDDSQLPKDRFSAERLKGVDSTLKIQPAKLEDSAVYLCASSFGLAGFTGELFFGEGSRLTVL.

The chain has TRBV6-6 and TRBJ1-1, with 10 bases identical to TRBD1. Germline V lookup: CDR1 MNHNY, CDR2 SVGAGI (reference sequence). Losses at the gene ends were 4 bases for V and 4 bases for J; bases not matched to a gene: 3. This CDR3 comprises 14 residues. The CDR3, as DNA: TGTGCCAGCAGTTTCGGACAGGGGGGCACTGAAGCTTTCTTT. It is translated as CASSFGQGGTEAFF.

The chain couples TRBV6-1 to TRBJ1-5; D perhaps matches TRBD1 (5 bases). Germline values: CDR1 MNHNS, CDR2 SASEGT. The CDR3 has 14 residues. With 5 bases removed from V and 0 bases from J, the gap between germline ends came to 8 bases. The CDR3 region has the DNA TGTGCCAGCAGTAATAGGGGTAGCAATCAGCCCCAGCATTTT. Translating gives CASSNRGSNQPQHF.

The V call is TRBV15, the J call TRBJ1-4; D ambiguous. Trimming took off 4 bases at V and 5 bases at J, with 11 bases between the two ends. The CDR3 sequence is 14 residues long. Looked up from germline, CDR1 is LNHNV and CDR2 is YYDKDF (reference sequence). CDR3: CATSIRAANEKLFF. The CDR3 DNA reads TGTGCCACCAGCATACGGGCTGCAAATGAAAAACTGTTTTTT.

The rearrangement uses TRBV7-9 and TRBJ1-6; no definite D call. The ends were cut back, 3 bases at V and 6 bases at J, with 0 bases in the middle. The CDR3 is 11 amino acids. Germline V lookup: CDR1 SEHNR, CDR2 FQNEAQ (reference sequence). The CDR3 region is CASSFNSPLHF. In DNA form, the CDR3 reads TGTGCCAGCAGCTTTAATTCACCCCTCCACTTT.

Remarks on this clone: A much larger clonotype is one base distant, so this may be a read error. Distinct nucleotide sequences in the sample also encode this CDR3. The chain is built from TRBV28 and TRBJ1-2, with D perhaps TRBD1 (6 bases). CDR3 length: 17 amino acids. The germline V gene encodes CDR1 MDHEN and CDR2 SYDVKM. The CDR3: CASRGAGRATLNYGYTF. DNA for the CDR3: TGCGCCAGCCGGGGGGCGGGGAGGGCGACTCTAAACTATGGCTACACCTTC.

This chain connects TRBV6-4 to TRBJ1-5; D is unclear. Germline V gene data show CDR1 as MRHNA and CDR2 as SNTAGT. V shed 0 bases and J shed 6 bases, with 9 bases lying between them. The CDR3 runs 14 residues. This CDR3 reads CASSDSIGSQPQHF. CDR3 coding DNA: TGTGCCAGCAGTGACTCGATTGGGAGTCAGCCCCAGCATTTT.

This clone was counted a few times. The chain couples TRBV11-2 to TRBJ2-2, with TRBD2 matching over 8 bases. The CDR3 is 17 amino acids. J gave up 1 base and V 4 bases, and 8 bases lay outside the gene matches. Germline CDR1 reads SGHAT; CDR2 reads FQNNGV. This CDR3 is CASSSNRLARNTGELFF. In nucleotides, the CDR3 is TGTGCCAGCAGCTCAAATAGACTAGCGAGGAACACCGGGGAGCTGTTTTTT.

The rearrangement links TRBV27 to TRBJ2-1; 12 nucleotides agree with TRBD2. After removal of 10 bases from V and 6 bases from J, the junction contained 4 bases not matched to a gene. This CDR3 is built from 13 residues. Per the germline V gene, CDR1 is MNHEY and CDR2 is SMNVEV (reference sequence). CDR3 protein: CATGLAGLNEQFF. Written as DNA, the CDR3 is TGTGCCACCGGACTAGCGGGACTCAATGAGCAGTTCTTC.

This clone is medium-sized within its sample. The chain joins TRBV11-2 to TRBJ2-7; D is unresolved. There are 13 residues in the CDR3. Trimming pared 3 bases from V and 2 bases from J, leaving 8 bases between. The germline gives CDR1 SGHAT, CDR2 FQNNGV. CDR3: CASSLDVPYEQYF. The DNA for the CDR3 is TGTGCCAGCAGCTTGGACGTCCCCTACGAGCAGTACTTC.

About this clone itself: One end of the junction fails to match germline, which may point to a read error. The gene calls are TRBV7-2 and TRBJ1-1; D is unclear. The CDR3 totals 11 residues. In germline, CDR1 is SGHTA, CDR2 FQGNSA. In DNA form, the CDR3 reads TGTGCCAGCAGCTCTCCCAGTAGGTTAATCTTT. Encoded protein: CASSSPSRLIF.

The chain couples TRBV30 to TRBJ1-6; 8 positions agree with TRBD1. Germline assignment: CDR1 GTSNPN and CDR2 SVGIG (reference sequence). The length of the CDR3 is 14 residues. V lost 1 base and J lost 6; bases outside the gene matches: 2. The CDR3 protein is CAWSEGQGNSPLHF. The CDR3 DNA sequence: TGTGCCTGGAGTGAAGGACAGGGTAATTCACCCCTCCACTTT.

The genes are TRBV19 and TRBJ2-7; D is undetermined. This CDR3 contains 11 residues. Trimming cost V 8 bases and J 4 bases, with 9 bases left between them. Per germline, CDR1 LNHDA and CDR2 SQIVND (reference sequence). The CDR3 protein is CASGDGYEQYF. The CDR3 DNA reads TGTGCCAGTGGGGATGGGTACGAGCAGTACTTC.

J is TRBJ2-1 and V is TRBV13; D is perhaps TRBD1 or TRBD2 (5 bases each). The CDR3 spans 17 residues. Deletions cut 1 base from V and 7 bases from J, with 20 bases between. Per the germline V gene, CDR1 is PRHDT and CDR2 is FYEKMQ (reference sequence). As DNA, the CDR3 is TGTGCCAGCAGCTTAGTTAGGGACGAACCTAGAAAGAATGAGCAGTTCTTC. Its protein is CASSLVRDEPRKNEQFF.

In nucleotides, the CDR3 is TGTGCCAGCAGTGACTCAGGGGGTTCTGATACGCAGTATTTT. Its translation: CASSDSGGSDTQYF. This chain connects TRBV6-4 to TRBJ2-3, with a possible D match to TRBD1 (6 bases). The CDR3 has 14 amino acids. V shed 0 bases and J shed 6 bases, with 10 bases lying between them. CDR1 and CDR2 (germline): MRHNA, SNTAGT.